This is a list of T cell receptor beta chains from one sample in a study of Graves' ophthalmopathy and Graves' hyperthyroidism. One entry per CDR3 protein, called by TCRdb with MiXCR from the multiplex PCR reads. The repertoire holds roughly 350,000 distinct CDR3 sequences, with about 18% as singletons. The sample was peripheral blood. The receptors here all came from an adult woman with stable Graves' hyperthyroidism. Each CDR3 is given with its conserved first and last residue. Fields, in order: CDR3 DNA, CDR3 protein, J gene, V gene, clone size, D gene. D genes are given only for firm matches. The listing skips clone size in some rows; elsewhere it reads once, few, many or a size class.

cdr3_nt: TGTGCCATCAGCGGGACAATGGCGGGGGCCAACGTCCTGACTTTC
cdr3_aa: CAISGTMAGANVLTF
j_call: TRBJ2-6
v_call: TRBV10-3
clone_size: many
d_call: NA

cdr3_nt: TGCAGTGCTAGAGATTTCCGGGGGGAGGAGACCCAGTACTTC
cdr3_aa: CSARDFRGEETQYF
j_call: TRBJ2-5
v_call: TRBV20-1
clone_size: many
d_call: TRBD2

cdr3_nt: TGTGCCAGCAGCAAGGGACAGGGGTACGGCTACACCTTC
cdr3_aa: CASSKGQGYGYTF
j_call: TRBJ1-2
v_call: TRBV12-3/TRBV12-4
clone_size: many
d_call: TRBD1

cdr3_nt: TGCAGCGCCCCAAATGGGGGGCACACTGAAGCTTTCTTT
cdr3_aa: CSAPNGGHTEAFF
j_call: TRBJ1-1
v_call: TRBV29-1
clone_size: NA
d_call: NA

cdr3_nt: TGCAGTGCTAGAGGGCGGCTCCGGGCTAGCGGGACCAACTACGAGCAGTACTTC
cdr3_aa: CSARGRLRASGTNYEQYF
j_call: TRBJ2-7
v_call: TRBV20-1
clone_size: many
d_call: TRBD2

cdr3_nt: TGTGCCATCAGTACAGACAGGGGCGGACAGCCCCAGCATTTT
cdr3_aa: CAISTDRGGQPQHF
j_call: TRBJ1-5
v_call: TRBV10-3
clone_size: many
d_call: TRBD1

cdr3_nt: TGTGCCAGCAGTTACTCAGGGGGCCCCACTGAAGCTTTCTTT
cdr3_aa: CASSYSGGPTEAFF
j_call: TRBJ1-1
v_call: TRBV6-5
clone_size: many
d_call: TRBD1

cdr3_nt: TGTGCCAGCTCACCACCGGGACTAGCGGGTTTTCACGAGCAGTACTTC
cdr3_aa: CASSPPGLAGFHEQYF
j_call: TRBJ2-7
v_call: TRBV18
clone_size: many
d_call: TRBD2

cdr3_nt: TGCGCCAGCAGCTTGGTGTCTAGCGGACAAGAGACCCAGTACTTC
cdr3_aa: CASSLVSSGQETQYF
j_call: TRBJ2-5
v_call: TRBV5-1
clone_size: few
d_call: TRBD2

cdr3_nt: TGTGCCAGCAGTCCGTCGGACAGGGGGAGGCATGGCTACACCTTC
cdr3_aa: CASSPSDRGRHGYTF
j_call: TRBJ1-2
v_call: TRBV5-4
clone_size: many
d_call: TRBD1

cdr3_nt: TGTGCCAGCAGTTACACCTTGCCGGAGGCCAACGAGCAGTACTTC
cdr3_aa: CASSYTLPEANEQYF
j_call: TRBJ2-7
v_call: TRBV6-5
clone_size: NA
d_call: NA

cdr3_nt: TGTGCCACCAGTGATCCGGGTAGCAAGACCCAGTACTTC
cdr3_aa: CATSDPGSKTQYF
j_call: TRBJ2-5
v_call: TRBV24-1
clone_size: many
d_call: NA

cdr3_nt: TGTGCCTGGAGTGGCAGGGGATCCTACGAGCAGTACTTC
cdr3_aa: CAWSGRGSYEQYF
j_call: TRBJ2-7
v_call: TRBV30
clone_size: many
d_call: NA

cdr3_nt: TGCGCCAGCAGCTTGGTGTCTCCCGGAAACACCATATATTTT
cdr3_aa: CASSLVSPGNTIYF
j_call: TRBJ1-3
v_call: TRBV5-1
clone_size: many
d_call: NA

cdr3_nt: TGTGCCAGCAGTGAAAGGCTGACCCGTGAAGCTTTCTTT
cdr3_aa: CASSERLTREAFF
j_call: TRBJ1-1
v_call: TRBV2
clone_size: few
d_call: NA

cdr3_nt: TGTGCCAGCACCGATGACTACCCCAACGAGGAGACCCAGTACTTC
cdr3_aa: CASTDDYPNEETQYF
j_call: TRBJ2-5
v_call: TRBV6-2/TRBV6-3
clone_size: many
d_call: NA

cdr3_nt: TGTGCCAGCAGCCGGACAGGGCCTGGAAACACCATATATTTT
cdr3_aa: CASSRTGPGNTIYF
j_call: TRBJ1-3
v_call: TRBV3-1
clone_size: many
d_call: TRBD1

cdr3_nt: TGTGCCAGCAGACGGGGCATGGGGGAGACCCAGTACTTC
cdr3_aa: CASRRGMGETQYF
j_call: TRBJ2-5
v_call: TRBV5-8
clone_size: many
d_call: NA

cdr3_nt: TGTGCCAGCAGTGGGCTATACGGAGAGCAGTACTTC
cdr3_aa: CASSGLYGEQYF
j_call: TRBJ2-7
v_call: TRBV6-1
clone_size: many
d_call: NA

cdr3_nt: TGTGCCAGCAGTTTCCAGTCCTCCGCTTCACCCCTCCACTTT
cdr3_aa: CASSFQSSASPLHF
j_call: TRBJ1-6
v_call: TRBV12-3/TRBV12-4
clone_size: many
d_call: NA

cdr3_nt: TGTGCCAGCGGGGCGGGGCAGGGGCGTGCCAAAAACATTCAGTACTTC
cdr3_aa: CASGAGQGRAKNIQYF
j_call: TRBJ2-4
v_call: TRBV2
clone_size: many
d_call: NA

cdr3_nt: TGTGCCACCAGCAGAGTTAGTAGCGGGAGGGGGAACATTCAGTACTTC
cdr3_aa: CATSRVSSGRGNIQYF
j_call: TRBJ2-4
v_call: TRBV15
clone_size: many
d_call: TRBD2

cdr3_nt: TGTGCCAGCAGCTATACAGGGGGCCCTCGGGGCTACACCTTC
cdr3_aa: CASSYTGGPRGYTF
j_call: TRBJ1-2
v_call: TRBV27
clone_size: many
d_call: TRBD1

cdr3_nt: TGCAGCGTCCGGGCTTCGAGCTCCTACGAGCAGTACTTC
cdr3_aa: CSVRASSSYEQYF
j_call: TRBJ2-7
v_call: TRBV29-1
clone_size: once
d_call: NA

cdr3_nt: TGTGCCAGCAGCGGGGGACAGATCGCGAACACCGGGGAGCTGTTTTTT
cdr3_aa: CASSGGQIANTGELFF
j_call: TRBJ2-2
v_call: TRBV9
clone_size: few
d_call: TRBD1

cdr3_nt: TGTGCCAGCCAAGCGTGGGTGAGTGAAGCTTTCTTT
cdr3_aa: CASQAWVSEAFF
j_call: TRBJ1-1
v_call: TRBV5-5
clone_size: many
d_call: NA

cdr3_nt: TGTGCCAGCAGTTTTAATGGGGGGCACACTGAAGCTTTCTTT
cdr3_aa: CASSFNGGHTEAFF
j_call: TRBJ1-1
v_call: TRBV12-3/TRBV12-4
clone_size: many
d_call: NA

cdr3_nt: TGCAGTGCTAGAGATGGGACAGGGGGATCACCCCTCCACTTT
cdr3_aa: CSARDGTGGSPLHF
j_call: TRBJ1-6
v_call: TRBV20-1
clone_size: many
d_call: TRBD1

cdr3_nt: TGTGCCACCAGTGACACCCATAAAGGGGTAGCGCAAGAGACCCAGTACTTC
cdr3_aa: CATSDTHKGVAQETQYF
j_call: TRBJ2-5
v_call: TRBV24-1
clone_size: many
d_call: NA

cdr3_nt: TGTGCCAGCAGTTACTCAGCAGCTCGGGACTATGGCTACACCTTC
cdr3_aa: CASSYSAARDYGYTF
j_call: TRBJ1-2
v_call: TRBV6-5
clone_size: NA
d_call: NA

cdr3_nt: TGTGCCAGTAGCCCCAAAAGGACTAGCGGGAGGGCCGTCTCCTACGAGCAGTACTTC
cdr3_aa: CASSPKRTSGRAVSYEQYF
j_call: TRBJ2-7
v_call: TRBV19
clone_size: NA
d_call: TRBD2

cdr3_nt: TGTGCCAGCAGCCTGGGACTAGCGGGAGTGACCCAGTACTTC
cdr3_aa: CASSLGLAGVTQYF
j_call: TRBJ2-5
v_call: TRBV7-2
clone_size: many
d_call: TRBD2

cdr3_nt: TGTGCCAGCGGCCAAAACACAGGAACGAACACCGGGGAGCTGTTTTTT
cdr3_aa: CASGQNTGTNTGELFF
j_call: TRBJ2-2
v_call: TRBV3-1
clone_size: NA
d_call: NA

cdr3_nt: TGTGCCTGGAGTGTACGGTCCCAGGGGTCATCGGAGCTGTTTTTT
cdr3_aa: CAWSVRSQGSSELFF
j_call: TRBJ2-2
v_call: TRBV30
clone_size: NA
d_call: NA

cdr3_nt: TGCGCCAGCAGTGACCGCCGACAGGGTCGTTCACCCCTCCACTTT
cdr3_aa: CASSDRRQGRSPLHF
j_call: TRBJ1-6
v_call: TRBV10-2
clone_size: many
d_call: TRBD1

cdr3_nt: TGTGCTAGTGGTTTAGCCAGGGGAATGCTCTATGGCTACACCTTC
cdr3_aa: CASGLARGMLYGYTF
j_call: TRBJ1-2
v_call: TRBV12-5
clone_size: NA
d_call: NA

cdr3_nt: TGTGCCAGCAGCAACACAGGGGCCGGAGAGACCCAGTACTTC
cdr3_aa: CASSNTGAGETQYF
j_call: TRBJ2-5
v_call: TRBV12-3/TRBV12-4
clone_size: few
d_call: TRBD1

cdr3_nt: TGTGCCAGCAGCCCATCGCAGGGTGGCGAGACCCAGTACTTC
cdr3_aa: CASSPSQGGETQYF
j_call: TRBJ2-5
v_call: TRBV11-1
clone_size: many
d_call: NA

cdr3_nt: TGCGCCAGCAGCCTCTCATTAGCGGGGCCTAAAGAGACCCAGTACTTC
cdr3_aa: CASSLSLAGPKETQYF
j_call: TRBJ2-5
v_call: TRBV4-3
clone_size: many
d_call: TRBD2

cdr3_nt: TGTGCCAGCAGCGCGGGACTAGCTCCCTACGAGCAGTACTTC
cdr3_aa: CASSAGLAPYEQYF
j_call: TRBJ2-7
v_call: TRBV9
clone_size: many
d_call: TRBD2

cdr3_nt: TGTGCCAGCAGTCCAAGGACAGTTAGCAATCAGCCCCAGCATTTT
cdr3_aa: CASSPRTVSNQPQHF
j_call: TRBJ1-5
v_call: TRBV6-5
clone_size: many
d_call: NA

cdr3_nt: TGTGCCAGCAGCTTCGCAGGGACCGGCTATGGCTACACCTTC
cdr3_aa: CASSFAGTGYGYTF
j_call: TRBJ1-2
v_call: TRBV7-9
clone_size: many
d_call: NA

cdr3_nt: TGCAGCGCAGACCGAGGGACAGGGGAGACCCAGTACTTC
cdr3_aa: CSADRGTGETQYF
j_call: TRBJ2-5
v_call: TRBV29-1
clone_size: many
d_call: TRBD1

cdr3_nt: TGTGCCAGTAGTATAGACCAGGGGAACACTGAAGCTTTCTTT
cdr3_aa: CASSIDQGNTEAFF
j_call: TRBJ1-1
v_call: TRBV19
clone_size: many
d_call: NA

cdr3_nt: TGTGCCAGCAGGGGACTAGGGGGTTCACCCCTCCACTTT
cdr3_aa: CASRGLGGSPLHF
j_call: TRBJ1-6
v_call: TRBV28
clone_size: many
d_call: NA

cdr3_nt: TGCAGTGCTCTTCAGGGGGCGGACGAGCAGTACTTC
cdr3_aa: CSALQGADEQYF
j_call: TRBJ2-7
v_call: TRBV20-1
clone_size: many
d_call: TRBD1

cdr3_nt: TGTGCCAGCAGCTTGGAAGGGGGAACGAACACCGGGGAGCTGTTTTTT
cdr3_aa: CASSLEGGTNTGELFF
j_call: TRBJ2-2
v_call: TRBV7-2
clone_size: many
d_call: NA

cdr3_nt: TGTGCCAGCGGCCTAAGACTAGCGGGAGGAGGCGAGCAGTACTTC
cdr3_aa: CASGLRLAGGGEQYF
j_call: TRBJ2-7
v_call: TRBV2
clone_size: many
d_call: TRBD2

cdr3_nt: TGTGCCAGCAGCCAAGCATGGGAGACCCAGTACTTC
cdr3_aa: CASSQAWETQYF
j_call: TRBJ2-5
v_call: TRBV3-1
clone_size: NA
d_call: NA

cdr3_nt: TGCGCCAGCAGCCAAGATTCCCGGGGGGAAGAGACCCAGTACTTC
cdr3_aa: CASSQDSRGEETQYF
j_call: TRBJ2-5
v_call: TRBV4-1
clone_size: many
d_call: TRBD2

cdr3_nt: TGTGCCAGCAGTCAGCAAGGGACAGGGGTATCGGGTGACCAGTACTTC
cdr3_aa: CASSQQGTGVSGDQYF
j_call: TRBJ2-5
v_call: TRBV6-6
clone_size: many
d_call: TRBD1